The entry below describes one T cell receptor beta chain. Its specificity is not known. RNA transcripts provided the source from which TCR beta CDR3 regions were amplified. An initial round of RT-PCR targeting the TCR CDR3 relied on the HTBI primer set. MiXCR was run by TCRdb on the multiplex PCR reads, yielding one entry per CDR3 protein. The sample consists of 600,000 to 900,000 distinct CDR3 sequences, less than 20% of them appearing once. Germline loops: CDR1 SGHDN, CDR2 FVKESK. This CDR3 spans 17 amino acids. The junction had 8 bases not matched to a gene; V was cut back by 0 bases and J by 3 bases. These data belong to a study of T cells in Graves' hyperthyroidism and ophthalmopathy. Study-wide context: Once the initial diagnosis was made, peripheral blood was obtained before any treatment. Study conclusions and caveats: A model of 13 V-J pairs discriminated ophthalmopathy from stable hyperthyroidism. Most expanded thyroid clonotypes above 0.001 also appeared in blood.

The receptor comes from a man younger than 30 with Graves' hyperthyroidism. The J gene is TRBJ2-1, the V gene TRBV14, with 7 positions matching TRBD1. Material for sequencing was blood. The CDR3 here is CASSQDSRDSYYNEQFF. The CDR3 DNA reads as TGTGCCAGCAGCCAAGACAGTCGGGACAGCTACTACAATGAGCAGTTCTTC.